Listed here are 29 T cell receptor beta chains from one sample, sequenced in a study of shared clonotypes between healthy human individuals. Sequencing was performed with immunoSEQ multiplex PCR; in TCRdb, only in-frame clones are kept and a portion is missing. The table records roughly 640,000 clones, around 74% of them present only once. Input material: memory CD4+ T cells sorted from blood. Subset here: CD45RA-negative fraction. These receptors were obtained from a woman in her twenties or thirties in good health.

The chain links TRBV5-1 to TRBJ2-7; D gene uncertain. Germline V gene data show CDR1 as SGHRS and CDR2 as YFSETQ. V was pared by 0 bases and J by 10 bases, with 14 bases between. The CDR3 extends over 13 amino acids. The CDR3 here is CASSLEDRQVQYF. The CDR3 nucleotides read TGCGCCAGCAGCTTGGAAGATAGGCAGGTTCAGTACTTC.

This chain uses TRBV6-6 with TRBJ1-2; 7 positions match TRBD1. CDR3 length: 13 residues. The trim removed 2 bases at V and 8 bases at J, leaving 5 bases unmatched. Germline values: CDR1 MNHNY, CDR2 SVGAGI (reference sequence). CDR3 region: CASSYDGQAGYTF. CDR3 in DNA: TGTGCCAGCAGTTACGATGGACAGGCCGGCTACACCTTC.

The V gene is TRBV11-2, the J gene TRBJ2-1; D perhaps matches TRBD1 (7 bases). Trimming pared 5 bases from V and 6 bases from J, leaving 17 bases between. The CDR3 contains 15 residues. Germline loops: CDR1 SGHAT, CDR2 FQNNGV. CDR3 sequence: CASSTIRGVGNEQFF. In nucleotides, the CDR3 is TGTGCCAGCAGCACTATCAGGGGGGTAGGCAATGAGCAGTTCTTC.

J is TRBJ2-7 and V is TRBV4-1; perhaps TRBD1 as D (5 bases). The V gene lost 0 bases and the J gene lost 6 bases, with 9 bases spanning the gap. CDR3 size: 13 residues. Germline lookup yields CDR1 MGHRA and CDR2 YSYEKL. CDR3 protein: CASSQETALEQYF. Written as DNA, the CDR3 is TGCGCCAGCAGCCAAGAGACAGCTCTCGAGCAGTACTTC.

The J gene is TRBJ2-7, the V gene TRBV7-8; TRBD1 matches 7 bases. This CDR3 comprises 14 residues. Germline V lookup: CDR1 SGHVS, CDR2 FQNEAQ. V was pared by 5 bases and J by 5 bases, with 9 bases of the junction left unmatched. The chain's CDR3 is CASSTGQARNEQYF. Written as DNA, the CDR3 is TGTGCCAGCAGCACTGGACAGGCGAGGAACGAGCAGTACTTC.

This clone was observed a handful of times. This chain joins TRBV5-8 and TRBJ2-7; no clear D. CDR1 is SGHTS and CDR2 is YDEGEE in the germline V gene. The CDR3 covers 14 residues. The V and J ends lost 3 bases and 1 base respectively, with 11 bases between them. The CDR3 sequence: CASSSHPYSYEQYF. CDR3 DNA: TGTGCCAGCAGCTCCCACCCGTATTCCTACGAGCAGTACTTC.

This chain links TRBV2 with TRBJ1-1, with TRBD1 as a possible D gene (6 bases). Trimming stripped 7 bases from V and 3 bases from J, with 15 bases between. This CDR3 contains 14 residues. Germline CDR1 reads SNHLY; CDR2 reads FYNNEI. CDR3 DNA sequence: TGTGCCAGCACCTCACAGGGTCGGGACACTGAAGCTTTCTTT. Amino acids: CASTSQGRDTEAFF.

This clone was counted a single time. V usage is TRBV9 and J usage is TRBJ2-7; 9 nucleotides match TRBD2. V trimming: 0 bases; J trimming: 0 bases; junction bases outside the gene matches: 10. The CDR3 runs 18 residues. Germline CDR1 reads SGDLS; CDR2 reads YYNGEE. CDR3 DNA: TGTGCCAGCAGCGTAGGAATTAGCGGGAGAGGGAGCTCCTACGAGCAGTACTTC. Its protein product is CASSVGISGRGSSYEQYF.

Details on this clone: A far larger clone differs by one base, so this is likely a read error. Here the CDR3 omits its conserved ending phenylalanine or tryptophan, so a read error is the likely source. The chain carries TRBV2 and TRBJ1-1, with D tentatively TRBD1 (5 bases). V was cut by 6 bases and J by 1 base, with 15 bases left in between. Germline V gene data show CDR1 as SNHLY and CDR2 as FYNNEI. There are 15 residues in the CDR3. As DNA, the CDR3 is TGTGCCAGCAGCCCGACTGGGGGGGAGAACACTGAAGCTTTCCTT. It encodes CASSPTGGENTEAFL.

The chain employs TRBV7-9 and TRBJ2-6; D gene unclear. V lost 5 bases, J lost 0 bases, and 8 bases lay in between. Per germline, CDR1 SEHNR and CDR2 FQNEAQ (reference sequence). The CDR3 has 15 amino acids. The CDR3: CASSTDLSGANVLTF. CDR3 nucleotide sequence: TGTGCCAGCAGCACCGATCTCTCTGGGGCCAACGTCCTGACTTTC.

In DNA, the CDR3 is TGTGCCAGTAACCTAAGTGGGGGATTTCGCAATCAGCCCCAGCATTTT. This sequence encodes CASNLSGGFRNQPQHF. The V and J genes are TRBV19 and TRBJ1-5, with D maybe TRBD1 (5 bases). Germline V gene lookup returns CDR1 LNHDA and CDR2 SQIVND (reference sequence). Trimming stripped 7 bases from V and 2 bases from J, with 18 bases between. The CDR3 is 16 amino acids.

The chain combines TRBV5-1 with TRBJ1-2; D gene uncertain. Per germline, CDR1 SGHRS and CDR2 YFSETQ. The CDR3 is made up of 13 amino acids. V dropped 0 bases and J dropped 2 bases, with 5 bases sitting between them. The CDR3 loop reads CASSLGPNYGYTF. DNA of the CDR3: TGCGCCAGCAGCTTGGGTCCGAACTATGGCTACACCTTC.

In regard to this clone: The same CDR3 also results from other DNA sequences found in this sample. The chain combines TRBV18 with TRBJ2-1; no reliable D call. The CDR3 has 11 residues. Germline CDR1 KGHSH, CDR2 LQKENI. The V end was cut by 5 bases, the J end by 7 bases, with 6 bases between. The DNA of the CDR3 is TGTGCCAGCTCAGGTGGAAATGAGCAGTTCTTC. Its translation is CASSGGNEQFF.

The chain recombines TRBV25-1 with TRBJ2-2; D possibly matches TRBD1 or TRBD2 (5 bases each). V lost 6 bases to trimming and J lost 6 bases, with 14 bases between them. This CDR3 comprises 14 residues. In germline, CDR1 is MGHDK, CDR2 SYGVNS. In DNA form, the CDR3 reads TGTGCCAGCAGGTGGGACGGAGAGGCCGGGGAGCTGTTTTTT. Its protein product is CASRWDGEAGELFF.

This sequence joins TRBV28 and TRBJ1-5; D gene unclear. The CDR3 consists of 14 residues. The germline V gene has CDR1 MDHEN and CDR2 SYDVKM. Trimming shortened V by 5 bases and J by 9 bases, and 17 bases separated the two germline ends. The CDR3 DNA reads TGTGCCAGCAGTCTCTCTGGGTCACAACGGCCCCAGCATTTT. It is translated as CASSLSGSQRPQHF.

The CDR3 region has the DNA TGTGCCAGCAGTCCTTGGACAGACATTACGAACACCGGGGAGCTGTTTTTT. It is translated as CASSPWTDITNTGELFF. The chain is built from TRBV27 and TRBJ2-2; D is perhaps TRBD1 (6 bases). Trimming removed 5 bases at V and 0 bases at J, with 16 bases between. The CDR3 contains 17 residues. Germline-derived CDR1 and CDR2 are MNHEY and SMNVEV (reference sequence).

CDR3 nucleotides: TGTGCCAGCAGCTTAGACGGGACTGCCTACGAGCAGTACTTC. Residues: CASSLDGTAYEQYF. The V gene is TRBV11-2, the J gene TRBJ2-7; a weak D match, TRBD2 (6 bases). V gave up 0 bases and J gave up 2 bases, with 8 bases separating them. CDR1 and CDR2 (germline): SGHAT, FQNNGV. CDR3 size: 14 residues.

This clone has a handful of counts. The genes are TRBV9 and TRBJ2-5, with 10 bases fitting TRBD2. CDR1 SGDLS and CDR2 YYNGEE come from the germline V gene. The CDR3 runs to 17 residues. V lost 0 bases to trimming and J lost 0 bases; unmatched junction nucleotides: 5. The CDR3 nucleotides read TGTGCCAGCAGCGTAGGGCTAGCGGGAGCATACCAAGAGACCCAGTACTTC. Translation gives CASSVGLAGAYQETQYF.

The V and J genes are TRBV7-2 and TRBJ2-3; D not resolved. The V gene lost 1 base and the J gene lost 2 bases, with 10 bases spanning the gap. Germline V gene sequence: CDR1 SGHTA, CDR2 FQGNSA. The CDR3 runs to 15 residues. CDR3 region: CASSLGVGVTDTQYF. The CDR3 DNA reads TGTGCCAGCAGCTTAGGGGTTGGGGTCACAGATACGCAGTATTTT.

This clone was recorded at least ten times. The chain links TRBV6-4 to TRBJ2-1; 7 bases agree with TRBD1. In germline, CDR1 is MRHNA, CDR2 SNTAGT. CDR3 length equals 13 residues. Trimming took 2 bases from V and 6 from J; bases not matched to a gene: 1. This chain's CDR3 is CASSDRDSNEQFF. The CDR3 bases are TGTGCCAGCAGTGACAGGGACAGCAATGAGCAGTTCTTC.

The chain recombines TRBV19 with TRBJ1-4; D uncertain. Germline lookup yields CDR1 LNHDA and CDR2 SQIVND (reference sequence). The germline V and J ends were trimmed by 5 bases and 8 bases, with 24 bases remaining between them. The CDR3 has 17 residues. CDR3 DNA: TGTGCCAGTAGTGGCTCCCTTACAAATACCCAACGAGAAAAACTGTTTTTT. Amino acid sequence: CASSGSLTNTQREKLFF.

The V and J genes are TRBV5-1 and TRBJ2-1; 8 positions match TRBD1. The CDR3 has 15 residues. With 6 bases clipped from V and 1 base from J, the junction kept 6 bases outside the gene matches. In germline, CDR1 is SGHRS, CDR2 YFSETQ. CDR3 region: CASNLDRASYNEQFF. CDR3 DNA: TGCGCCAGCAACCTGGACAGGGCATCCTACAATGAGCAGTTCTTC.

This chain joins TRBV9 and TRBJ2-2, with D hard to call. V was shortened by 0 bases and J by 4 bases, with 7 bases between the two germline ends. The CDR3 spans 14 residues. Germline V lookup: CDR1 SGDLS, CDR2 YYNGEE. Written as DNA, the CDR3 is TGTGCCAGCAGCGTAGGTCCGCCCACCGGGGAGCTGTTTTTT. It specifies CASSVGPPTGELFF.

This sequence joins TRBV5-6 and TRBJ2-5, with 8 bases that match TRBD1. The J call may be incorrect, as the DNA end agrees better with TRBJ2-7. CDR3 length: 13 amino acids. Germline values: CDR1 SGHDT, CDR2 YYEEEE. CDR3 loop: CASSGGQGDEQYF. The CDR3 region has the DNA TGTGCCAGCAGCGGCGGACAGGGAGACGAGCAGTACTTC.

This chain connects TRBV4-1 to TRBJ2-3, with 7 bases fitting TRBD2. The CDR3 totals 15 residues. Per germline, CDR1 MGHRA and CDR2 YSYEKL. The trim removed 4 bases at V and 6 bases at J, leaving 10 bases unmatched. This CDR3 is CASSPVGGVGDTQYF. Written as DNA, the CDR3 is TGCGCCAGCAGCCCCGTGGGAGGGGTAGGGGATACGCAGTATTTT.

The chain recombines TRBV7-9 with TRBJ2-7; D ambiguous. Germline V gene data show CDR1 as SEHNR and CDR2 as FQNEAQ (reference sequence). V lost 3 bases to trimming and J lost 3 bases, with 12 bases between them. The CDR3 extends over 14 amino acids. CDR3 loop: CASSLGATFYEQYF. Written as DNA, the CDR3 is TGTGCCAGCAGCTTGGGCGCGACATTCTACGAGCAGTACTTC.

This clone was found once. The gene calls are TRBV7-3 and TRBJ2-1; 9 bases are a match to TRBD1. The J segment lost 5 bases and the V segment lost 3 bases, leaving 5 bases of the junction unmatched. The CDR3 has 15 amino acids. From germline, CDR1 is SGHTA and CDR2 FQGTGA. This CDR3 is CASSLGQGFDNEQFF. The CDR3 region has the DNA TGTGCCAGCAGCTTGGGACAGGGCTTCGACAATGAGCAGTTCTTC.

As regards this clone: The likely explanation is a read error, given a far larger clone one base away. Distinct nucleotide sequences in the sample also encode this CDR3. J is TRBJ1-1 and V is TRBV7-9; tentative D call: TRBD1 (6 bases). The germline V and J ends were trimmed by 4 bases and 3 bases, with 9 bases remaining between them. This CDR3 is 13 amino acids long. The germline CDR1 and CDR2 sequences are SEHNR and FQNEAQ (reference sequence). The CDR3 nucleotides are TGTGCCAGCAGCTCACAGGGTGACACTGAAGCTTTCTTT. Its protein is CASSSQGDTEAFF.

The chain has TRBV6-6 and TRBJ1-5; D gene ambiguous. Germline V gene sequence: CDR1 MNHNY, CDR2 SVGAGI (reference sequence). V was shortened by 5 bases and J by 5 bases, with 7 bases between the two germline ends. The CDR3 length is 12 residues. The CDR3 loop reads CASSPRDQPQHF. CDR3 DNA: TGTGCCAGCAGTCCACGGGATCAGCCCCAGCATTTT.